This T cell receptor beta chain was captured in a study of OX40 agonist ivuxolimab in advanced cancers. Study-wide context: Partial responses were achieved by three patients: one hepatocellular carcinoma, two cutaneous melanoma.

Data came from immunoSEQ multiplex PCR; TCRdb stores just in-frame clones and leaves some out. This sample has over 65,000 clones, with approximately 80% found just once. Exclusion applied to patients with autoimmune disease history or systemic immunosuppression. Germline V lookup: CDR1 MNHEY, CDR2 SMNVEV (reference sequence). V was pared by 5 bases and J by 4 bases, with 13 bases of the junction left unmatched. The CDR3 is made up of 16 amino acids. The rearrangement joins TRBV27 to TRBJ1-1, with TRBD1 matching over 7 bases. The sequence was collected from an adult with an advanced solid tumor such as melanoma, head and neck, liver or kidney cancer. Sequences were derived from CD4+ or CD8+ T cells sorted from blood, sampled in a trial of the OX40 agonist ivuxolimab. The CDR3 protein is CASSPQRQGRFTEAFF. The CDR3, as DNA: TGTGCCAGCAGTCCCCAACGACAGGGAAGGTTCACTGAAGCTTTCTTT.